This T cell receptor beta chain derives from a study of blood T cell repertoires in COVID-19. The overall study: T cells, B-cell-depleted T cells, or PBMCs provided the cDNA or gDNA that served as material.

Measured with immunoSEQ multiplex PCR; TCRdb has only the in-frame clones, and not every one. The data show 290,000 or so clones, about nine tenths seen once. Participants were aged about 18 to 95 years, lived in under 30 US areas, and enrolled virtually. Each participant's cohort was designated according to participant-reported clinical history. Germline trimming cut 4 bases from V and 5 bases from J; bases unmatched to any gene: 7. Germline loops: CDR1 SGHTS, CDR2 YDEGEE. The CDR3 is made up of 16 amino acids. The genes are TRBV5-8 and TRBJ2-1, with 12 bases fitting TRBD2. This sequence was found in a woman in her twenties or thirties who had recovered from COVID-19. The sequenced sample was PBMCs or T cells enriched from blood (not recorded which). For the CDR3, the DNA is TGTGCCAGCAGCCGGACTAGCGGGACAATACACAATGAGCAGTTCTTC. This gives the protein CASSRTSGTIHNEQFF.